This TCR beta chain was identified in a study of persistence of HIV-infected CD4 T cells. Background on the study: Isolated cells were CMV- and HIV-1 Gag-responding CD4+ T cells. Blood samples, up to 180 mL, came from multiple time points, except two leukapheresis donors sampled once.

Sequencing used immunoSEQ version 4 in survey mode. Libraries were prepared by immunoSEQ multiplex PCR; TCRdb keeps only in-frame clonotypes and omits some of them. Here the sample spans about 40,000 clones, 70% to 80% being singletons. Overlapping HIV-1 Gag 15-mer peptides at 0.95 to 1 ug per peptide per mL were used. CD40L/CD69 double-negative CD45RO-high memory CD4+ T cells were collected. Donors had undetectable plasma HIV-1 RNA, under 50 copies/mL, for 4+ years. About this clone itself: Its specificity is unknown.

V was pared by 5 bases and J by 4 bases, with 8 bases of the junction left unmatched. This CDR3 region has 18 residues. Germline V gives CDR1 LNHDA, CDR2 SQIVND (reference sequence). The V gene is TRBV19, the J gene TRBJ2-1, with 16 nucleotides matching TRBD2. Sample: CD4+ T cells sorted from PBMCs after roughly 19-hour stimulation, taken from a patient who received antiretroviral therapy. This receptor was taken from an adult man with HIV who was CMV-seropositive. The CDR3 DNA sequence: TGTGCCAGTAGTTCGGGACTAGCGGGAGGGTCCTTATACAATGAGCAGTTCTTC. Amino acid sequence: CASSSGLAGGSLYNEQFF.